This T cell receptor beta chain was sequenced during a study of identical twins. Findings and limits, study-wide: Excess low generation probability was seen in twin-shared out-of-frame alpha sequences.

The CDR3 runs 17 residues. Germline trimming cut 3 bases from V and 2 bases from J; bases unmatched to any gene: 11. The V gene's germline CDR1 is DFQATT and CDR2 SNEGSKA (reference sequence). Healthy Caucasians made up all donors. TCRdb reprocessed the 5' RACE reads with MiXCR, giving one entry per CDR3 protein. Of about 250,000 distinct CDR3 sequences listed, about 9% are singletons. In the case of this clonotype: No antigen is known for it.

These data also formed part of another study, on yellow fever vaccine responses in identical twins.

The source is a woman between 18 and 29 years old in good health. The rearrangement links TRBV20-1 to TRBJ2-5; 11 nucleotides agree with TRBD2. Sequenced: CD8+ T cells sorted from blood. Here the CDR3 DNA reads TGCAGTGCTAGTGTTGCGGTTAGCGGGAGGGATCAAGAGACCCAGTACTTC. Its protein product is CSASVAVSGRDQETQYF.